A single sample gave rise to the 14 T cell receptor beta chains below, sequenced in a study of blood T cell repertoires in COVID-19 (dated by TCRdb to about 2020). The protocol used for the library was the immunoSEQ multiplex PCR assay. In TCRdb, the immuneACCESS table is reduced to in-frame sequences with V and J assigned. These tables do not hold every clone; where another copy was compared, an unresolved V gene accounts for under half, and the others remain unexplained. The sample table lists some 150,000 clones, approximately 89% of them with a count of one. Around 3.5% of the sample lies in the top ten. Material for sequencing was peripheral blood. These receptors were taken from an older man with acute or convalescent COVID-19.

Written as DNA, the CDR3 is TGTGCCAGCAGCCCGACAGCGAGCGCTGGAAACACCATATATTTT. This sequence encodes CASSPTASAGNTIYF. This sequence joins TRBV5-4 and TRBJ1-3; tentative D call: TRBD1 (5 bases). Trimming took off 4 bases at V and 2 bases at J, with 13 bases between the two ends. Germline CDR1 and CDR2: SGHNT and YYREEE (reference sequence). This CDR3 comprises 15 residues.

CDR3 coding DNA: TGTGCCAGCAGCCAACTCGGCGGAGCAACTAATGAAAAACTGTTTTTT. Its protein product is CASSQLGGATNEKLFF. The chain combines TRBV4-2 with TRBJ1-4; D call uncertain. Trimming cost V 2 bases and J 0 bases, with 10 bases left between them. This CDR3 contains 16 residues. The germline CDR1 and CDR2 sequences are LGHNA and YNFKEQ.

CDR3 residues: CASSLLHGGEQYF. The DNA of the CDR3 is TGTGCCAGCAGTTTGTTACACGGGGGCGAGCAGTACTTC. V and J are TRBV12-3 or TRBV12-4 and TRBJ2-7; D possibly corresponds to TRBD2 (6 bases). The V end was cut by 3 bases, the J end by 6 bases, with 12 bases between. The CDR3 is 13 amino acids.

This clone was recorded a few times. Other DNA variants within this sample encode the same CDR3. This rearrangement joins TRBV5-1 to TRBJ1-1, with 7 bases identical to TRBD1. CDR3 length equals 12 residues. The germline V gene encodes CDR1 SGHRS and CDR2 YFSETQ. After removal of 0 bases from V and 8 bases from J, the junction contained 1 base not matched to a gene. CDR3 nucleotides: TGCGCCAGCAGCTTGGGACAGGGAGAAGCTTTCTTT. As protein: CASSLGQGEAFF.

The chain has TRBV5-1 and TRBJ2-3; D ambiguous. In germline, CDR1 is SGHRS, CDR2 YFSETQ. Trimming took 0 bases from V and 3 from J, leaving 8 bases between them. The CDR3 spans 14 residues. The CDR3 nucleotides read TGCGCCAGCAGCTTGGCTGGGCAAACAGATACGCAGTATTTT. It translates to CASSLAGQTDTQYF.

J is TRBJ1-3 and V is TRBV5-1, with D unresolved. The CDR3 is 14 residues long. Per the germline V gene, CDR1 is SGHRS and CDR2 is YFSETQ. The V gene lost 0 bases and the J gene lost 0 bases, with 4 bases spanning the gap. The CDR3 DNA follows: TGCGCCAGCAGCTTGGAGAGCTCTGGAAACACCATATATTTT. It codes for CASSLESSGNTIYF.

This chain uses TRBV5-1 with TRBJ2-3, with 7 bases fitting TRBD2. The CDR3 contains 16 residues. Per the germline V gene, CDR1 is SGHRS and CDR2 is YFSETQ. V dropped 0 bases and J dropped 1; count of bases not matched to a gene: 5. CDR3 DNA sequence: TGCGCCAGCAGCTTGGCCAACGCGGGAGGCACAGATACGCAGTATTTT. Protein sequence: CASSLANAGGTDTQYF.

The V gene is TRBV12-3 or TRBV12-4, the J gene TRBJ1-2, with D possibly being TRBD1 (5 bases). V was trimmed by 6 bases and J by 8 bases, leaving 13 bases between them. This CDR3 is 12 amino acids long. The CDR3 region has the DNA TGTGCCAGCAGCCCTCAGACAGCGGGCTACACCTTC. Translated: CASSPQTAGYTF.

J is TRBJ2-7 and V is TRBV27; tentative D call: TRBD1 (5 bases). Trimming pared 6 bases from V and 2 bases from J, leaving 11 bases between. Germline V gene lookup returns CDR1 MNHEY and CDR2 SMNVEV (reference sequence). The CDR3 sequence is 13 residues long. Here the CDR3 reads CASRSPGTYEQYF. Here the CDR3 DNA reads TGTGCCAGCAGAAGCCCAGGGACCTACGAGCAGTACTTC.

The V gene is TRBV4-1, the J gene TRBJ2-1, with 7 positions matching TRBD1. The germline gives CDR1 MGHRA, CDR2 YSYEKL. The CDR3 is 16 amino acids. With 4 bases clipped from V and 5 bases from J, the junction kept 11 bases outside the gene matches. The CDR3 DNA reads as TGCGCCAGCAGCCCCTTTTTAGGACAGGCAAACAATGAGCAGTTCTTC. Protein sequence: CASSPFLGQANNEQFF.

The chain has TRBV4-2 and TRBJ2-7; 7 bases line up with TRBD1. Trimming removed 1 base from V and 2 bases from J; junction bases left unmatched: 5. CDR1 and CDR2 (germline): LGHNA, YNFKEQ. This CDR3 comprises 15 residues. CDR3 amino acids: CASSQVRTGTYEQYF. For the CDR3, the DNA is TGTGCCAGCAGCCAAGTCCGGACAGGAACCTACGAGCAGTACTTC.

The chain couples TRBV4-3 to TRBJ1-3; D ambiguous. The CDR3 contains 16 residues. Germline CDR1 reads LGHNA; CDR2 reads YSLEER. V lost 0 bases to trimming and J lost 0 bases, with 9 bases between them. CDR3 residues: CASSQESRSSGNTIYF. CDR3 coding DNA: TGCGCCAGCAGCCAAGAGTCACGCAGCTCTGGAAACACCATATATTTT.

The chain carries TRBV30 and TRBJ1-1, with 7 positions matching TRBD1. Looked up from germline, CDR1 is GTSNPN and CDR2 is SVGIG (reference sequence). V was clipped by 2 bases and J by 5 bases; unmatched bases: 11. The CDR3 has 15 residues. As DNA, the CDR3 is TGTGCCTGGAGTTCGCCGGGAGGGGGCAGGACTGAAGCTTTCTTT. Its protein product is CAWSSPGGGRTEAFF.

The chain links TRBV28 to TRBJ2-3, with 7 bases lining up with TRBD2. The CDR3 runs 14 residues. Trimming at V came to 5 bases and at J to 6 bases, leaving 8 bases not matched to a gene. Germline lookup yields CDR1 MDHEN and CDR2 SYDVKM. The CDR3 sequence is CASSPSGGGDTQYF. The CDR3 nucleotides are TGTGCCAGCAGTCCCTCCGGGGGAGGGGATACGCAGTATTTT.